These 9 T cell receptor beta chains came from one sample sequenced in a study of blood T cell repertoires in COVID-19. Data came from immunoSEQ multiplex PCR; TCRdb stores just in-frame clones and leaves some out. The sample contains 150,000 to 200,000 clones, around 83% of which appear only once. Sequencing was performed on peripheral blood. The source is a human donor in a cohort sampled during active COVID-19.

CDR3 in DNA: TGCAGTGCCCAGGACTACTACGAGCAGTACTTC. Amino acid sequence: CSAQDYYEQYF. The chain joins TRBV20-1 to TRBJ2-7; D may be TRBD2 (6 bases). Germline V gene data show CDR1 as DFQATT and CDR2 as SNEGSKA (reference sequence). Trimming stripped 6 bases from V and 3 bases from J, with 9 bases between. The CDR3 consists of 11 residues.

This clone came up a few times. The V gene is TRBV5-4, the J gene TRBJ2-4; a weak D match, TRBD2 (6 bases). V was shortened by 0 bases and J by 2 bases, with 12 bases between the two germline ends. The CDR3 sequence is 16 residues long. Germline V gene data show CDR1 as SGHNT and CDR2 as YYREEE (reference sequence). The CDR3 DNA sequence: TGTGCCAGCAGCTTGGAGGGCGGGGCGTCCAAAAACATTCAGTACTTC. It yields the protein CASSLEGGASKNIQYF.

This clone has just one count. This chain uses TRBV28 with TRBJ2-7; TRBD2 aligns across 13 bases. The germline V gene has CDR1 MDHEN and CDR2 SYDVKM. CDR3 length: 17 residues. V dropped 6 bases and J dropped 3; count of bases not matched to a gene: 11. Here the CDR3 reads CASRMRSGLAGSYEQYF. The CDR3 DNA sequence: TGTGCCAGCAGAATGCGATCGGGACTAGCGGGAAGCTACGAGCAGTACTTC.

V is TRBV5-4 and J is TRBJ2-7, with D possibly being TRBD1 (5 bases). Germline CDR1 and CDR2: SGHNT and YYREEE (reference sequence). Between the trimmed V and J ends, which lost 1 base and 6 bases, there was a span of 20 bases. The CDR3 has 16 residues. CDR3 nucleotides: TGTGCCAGCAGCTTGAGTTCGTCAGGGTTCAATCTCGAGCAGTACTTC. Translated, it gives CASSLSSSGFNLEQYF.

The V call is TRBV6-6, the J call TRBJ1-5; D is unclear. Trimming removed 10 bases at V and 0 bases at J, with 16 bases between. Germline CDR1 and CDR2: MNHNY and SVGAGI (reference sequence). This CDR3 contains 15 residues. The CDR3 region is CAISVSYNSNQPQHF. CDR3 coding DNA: TGTGCCATCTCGGTCTCATATAATAGCAATCAGCCCCAGCATTTT.

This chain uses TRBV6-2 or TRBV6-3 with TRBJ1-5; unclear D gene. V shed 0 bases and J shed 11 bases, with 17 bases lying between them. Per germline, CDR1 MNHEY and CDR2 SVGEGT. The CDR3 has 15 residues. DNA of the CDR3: TGTGCCAGCAGTTACTCGATCGACGGAGGTCAAGCCCAGCATTTT. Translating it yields CASSYSIDGGQAQHF.

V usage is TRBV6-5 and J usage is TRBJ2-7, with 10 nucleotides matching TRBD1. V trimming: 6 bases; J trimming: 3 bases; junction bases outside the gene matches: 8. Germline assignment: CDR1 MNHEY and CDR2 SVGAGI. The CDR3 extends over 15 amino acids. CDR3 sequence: CASSPGTGASYEQYF. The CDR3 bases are TGTGCCAGCAGCCCCGGGACAGGGGCGAGCTACGAGCAGTACTTC.

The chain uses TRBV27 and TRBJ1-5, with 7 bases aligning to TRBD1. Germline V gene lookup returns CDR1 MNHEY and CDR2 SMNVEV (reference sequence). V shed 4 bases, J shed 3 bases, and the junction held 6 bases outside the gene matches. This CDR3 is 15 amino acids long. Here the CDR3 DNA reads TGTGCCAGCAGTTCCAGACAGGGTTACAATCAGCCCCAGCATTTT. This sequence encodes CASSSRQGYNQPQHF.

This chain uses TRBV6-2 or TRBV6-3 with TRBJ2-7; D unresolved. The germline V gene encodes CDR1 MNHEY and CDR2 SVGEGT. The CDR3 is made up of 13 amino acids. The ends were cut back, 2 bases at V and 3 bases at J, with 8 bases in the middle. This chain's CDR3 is CASSYGQYYEQYF. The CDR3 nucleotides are TGTGCCAGCAGTTACGGGCAGTACTACGAGCAGTACTTC.